The clone carrying this T cell receptor (beta chain) was detected many times. The antigen is undetermined. At one end, the junction sequence differs from germline, possibly due to a read error. Time point described: technical triplicate 3. These data come from a study of neurological immune-mediated disorders. Study findings and constraints: The expanded clones of different subjects shared no CDR3 amino acid sequences (suggesting private repertoires in all groups). It was HTLV-1-associated myelopathy that showed the most TCR clonal expansion, while multiple sclerosis showed the least, falling below healthy controls.

The length of the CDR3 is 18 residues. Germline V CDR1 and CDR2: MNHNY, SVGAGI (reference sequence). With 10-nucleotide random UMIs, 5'RACE was used to make the cDNA. TCRdb processed the 5' RACE reads anew with MiXCR; each CDR3 protein has one entry. The sample has 25,000 to 30,000 distinct CDR3 sequences, about a sixth seen once. The chain joins TRBV6-6 to TRBJ1-1; 8 bases map to TRBD1. The sample taken for sequencing was CD4+ T cells from blood. The receptor was isolated from a female donor with HTLV-1-associated myelopathy (HAM/TSP). DNA of the CDR3: TGTGCCAGCAGTCACTCAGGAGGACAGGGTGTGAGGAACACTGAAGCTTTCTTT. Its protein is CASSHSGGQGVRNTEAFF.